The rows below give T cell receptor beta chains drawn from one sample of a study of CD8+CD57+ T cells in acquired aplastic anemia. TCRdb recomputed calls from the reads with MiXCR, one row per CDR3 protein. The table lists approximately 220,000 distinct CDR3 sequences, under 55% of them singletons. The sample comprised sorted CD4+, CD8+, or CD8+CD57+ T cells (not recorded which) from PBMCs. These receptor sequences come from a human donor with aplastic anemia. Both conserved end residues are part of each CDR3. The order of the fields is D gene, clone size, V gene, J gene, CDR3 protein, CDR3 DNA. D genes are given only for firm matches. Clone size is shown for a subset of rows, as once, few, many or a class of expanded clone.

D: TRBD1; size: many; V: TRBV4-1; J: TRBJ2-5; CDR3: CASSTRDRETQYF; DNA: TGCGCCAGCAGTACCCGGGACAGAGAGACCCAGTACTTC
D: -; size: many; V: TRBV19; J: TRBJ2-5; CDR3: CASSFRTGEETQYF; DNA: TGTGCCAGTAGTTTCCGGACTGGGGAAGAGACCCAGTACTTC
D: -; size: once; V: TRBV20-1; J: TRBJ1-1; CDR3: CSARHPREHEAFF; DNA: TGCAGTGCTAGACACCCCAGGGAACATGAAGCTTTCTTT
D: TRBD1; size: few; V: TRBV29-1; J: TRBJ2-3; CDR3: CSVVARGQRTDTQYF; DNA: TGCAGCGTTGTTGCGAGGGGGCAGCGCACAGATACGCAGTATTTT
D: -; size: many; V: TRBV6-5; J: TRBJ1-6; CDR3: CASSLRAGPTSYNSPLHF; DNA: TGTGCCAGCAGTCTTAGGGCAGGGCCCACCTCCTATAATTCACCCCTCCACTTT
D: -; size: once; V: TRBV29-1; J: TRBJ1-1; CDR3: CSVGWSKNTEAFF; DNA: TGCAGCGTTGGTTGGTCGAAGAACACTGAAGCTTTCTTT
D: TRBD1; size: few; V: TRBV7-9; J: TRBJ1-3; CDR3: CASSPDRGSGNTIYF; DNA: TGTGCCAGCAGCCCCGACAGGGGCTCTGGAAACACCATATATTTT
D: -; size: many; V: TRBV11-2; J: TRBJ2-2; CDR3: CASSLDRPNTGELFF; DNA: TGTGCCAGCAGCTTAGATCGGCCCAACACCGGGGAGCTGTTTTTT
D: -; size: many; V: TRBV19; J: TRBJ2-1; CDR3: CASSLDRTNNEQFF; DNA: TGTGCCAGTAGTCTGGACAGAACTAACAATGAGCAGTTCTTC
D: -; size: -; V: TRBV7-9; J: TRBJ1-2; CDR3: CASSDWDYGYTF; DNA: TGTGCCAGCAGCGACTGGGACTATGGCTACACCTTC
D: -; size: many; V: TRBV12-5; J: TRBJ2-2; CDR3: CASGLPQGEGTGELFF; DNA: TGTGCTAGTGGTTTGCCACAGGGGGAGGGCACCGGGGAGCTGTTTTTT
D: -; size: -; V: TRBV28; J: TRBJ2-5; CDR3: CASSLSHAPGETQYF; DNA: TGTGCCAGCAGTTTATCTCACGCCCCGGGGGAGACCCAGTACTTC
D: -; size: many; V: TRBV18; J: TRBJ2-3; CDR3: CASSPPGVTDTQYF; DNA: TGTGCCAGCTCACCACCGGGTGTCACAGATACGCAGTATTTT
D: -; size: few; V: TRBV28; J: TRBJ2-2; CDR3: CASSRTGANTGELFF; DNA: TGTGCCAGCAGCCGTACAGGCGCGAACACCGGGGAGCTGTTTTTT
D: -; size: -; V: TRBV19; J: TRBJ1-5; CDR3: CASCGRVQPQHF; DNA: TGTGCCAGTTGCGGGAGGGTCCAGCCCCAGCATTTT
D: -; size: -; V: TRBV15; J: TRBJ2-2; CDR3: CATSRGEGAQTGELFF; DNA: TGTGCCACCAGCAGGGGGGAAGGGGCGCAAACCGGGGAGCTGTTTTTT
D: -; size: few; V: TRBV6-1; J: TRBJ1-5; CDR3: CASEEAFWGNQPQHF; DNA: TGTGCCAGCGAAGAGGCTTTCTGGGGCAATCAGCCCCAGCATTTT
D: -; size: many; V: TRBV11-3; J: TRBJ2-5; CDR3: CASSLDLWGTQYF; DNA: TGTGCCAGCAGCTTAGATCTTTGGGGGACCCAGTACTTC
D: -; size: many; V: TRBV6-1; J: TRBJ1-6; CDR3: CASSDWQGSSPLHF; DNA: TGTGCCAGCAGTGATTGGCAGGGGAGTTCACCCCTCCACTTT
D: TRBD2; size: -; V: TRBV9; J: TRBJ2-7; CDR3: CASSVSGGTYEQYF; DNA: TGTGCCAGCAGCGTCTCCGGGGGGACCTACGAGCAGTACTTC
D: -; size: -; V: TRBV7-2; J: TRBJ2-3; CDR3: CASSLGITDTQYF; DNA: TGTGCCAGCAGCTTAGGGATCACAGATACGCAGTATTTT
D: TRBD2; size: once; V: TRBV15; J: TRBJ2-5; CDR3: CATSRGTSGDQETQYF; DNA: TGTGCCACCAGCAGAGGGACTAGCGGGGACCAAGAGACCCAGTACTTC
D: TRBD2; size: few; V: TRBV20-1; J: TRBJ2-3; CDR3: CSANQRGSTDTQYF; DNA: TGCAGTGCTAACCAGCGGGGGAGCACAGATACGCAGTATTTT
D: TRBD1; size: -; V: TRBV7-9; J: TRBJ2-5; CDR3: CASSPRTGDQETQYF; DNA: TGTGCCAGCAGCCCAAGGACAGGGGACCAAGAGACCCAGTACTTC
D: TRBD1; size: -; V: TRBV2; J: TRBJ1-2; CDR3: CASRETGSYGYTF; DNA: TGTGCCAGCAGAGAGACAGGGAGCTATGGCTACACCTTC
D: TRBD2; size: -; V: TRBV9; J: TRBJ2-1; CDR3: CASSVGTSGDVVSSYNEQFF; DNA: TGTGCCAGCAGCGTAGGTACTAGCGGGGATGTGGTTAGCTCCTACAATGAGCAGTTCTTC
D: -; size: -; V: TRBV12-3/TRBV12-4; J: TRBJ1-2; CDR3: CASSQAYRDTGGYTF; DNA: TGTGCCAGCAGCCAAGCCTACCGCGACACTGGAGGCTACACCTTC
D: -; size: many; V: TRBV6-1; J: TRBJ1-1; CDR3: CASSEGVKAFF; DNA: TGTGCCAGCAGTGAGGGTGTGAAAGCTTTCTTT
D: -; size: -; V: TRBV27; J: TRBJ1-2; CDR3: CASSGGGQYGYTF; DNA: TGTGCCAGCAGTGGGGGCGGACAGTATGGCTACACCTTC
D: TRBD1; size: many; V: TRBV4-1; J: TRBJ2-3; CDR3: CASSQPGQGGGNTQYF; DNA: TGCGCCAGCAGCCAACCGGGACAGGGGGGGGGGAATACGCAGTATTTT
D: -; size: -; V: TRBV29-1; J: TRBJ1-5; CDR3: CSVEDGVNQPQHF; DNA: TGCAGCGTGGAGGACGGTGTCAATCAGCCCCAGCATTTT
D: -; size: many; V: TRBV7-6; J: TRBJ2-2; CDR3: CASSYSSGRPGELFF; DNA: TGTGCCAGCAGTTATTCGTCAGGCCGGCCCGGGGAGCTGTTTTTT
D: -; size: once; V: TRBV7-3; J: TRBJ2-7; CDR3: CASSGGFGRAYEQYF; DNA: TGTGCCAGCAGCGGCGGTTTTGGGCGAGCCTACGAGCAGTACTTC
D: -; size: -; V: TRBV5-1; J: TRBJ2-1; CDR3: CASSLGTESSYNEQFF; DNA: TGCGCCAGCAGCTTGGGGACGGAGAGCTCCTACAATGAGCAGTTCTTC
D: -; size: -; V: TRBV7-6; J: TRBJ2-5; CDR3: CASSLAGGPPETQYF; DNA: TGTGCCAGCAGCTTAGCGGGGGGGCCACCGGAGACCCAGTACTTC
D: TRBD1; size: -; V: TRBV5-1; J: TRBJ2-5; CDR3: CASSRWTGGQETQYF; DNA: TGCGCCAGCAGCAGATGGACAGGGGGCCAAGAGACCCAGTACTTC
D: -; size: -; V: TRBV9; J: TRBJ1-6; CDR3: CASRGNYYNSPLHF; DNA: TGTGCCAGCAGGGGGAACTACTATAATTCACCCCTCCACTTT
D: -; size: few; V: TRBV18; J: TRBJ2-7; CDR3: CASSLPGREGYEQYF; DNA: TGTGCCAGCTCACTCCCGGGCAGGGAAGGCTACGAGCAGTACTTC
D: -; size: -; V: TRBV20-1; J: TRBJ2-3; CDR3: CSAKHGAPGDTQYF; DNA: TGCAGTGCTAAGCACGGGGCCCCGGGAGATACGCAGTATTTT
D: -; size: many; V: TRBV7-8; J: TRBJ2-1; CDR3: CASRLSTVNYNEQFF; DNA: TGTGCCAGCAGGTTAAGTACGGTAAACTACAATGAGCAGTTCTTC
D: -; size: -; V: TRBV5-6; J: TRBJ2-6; CDR3: CASSKKTSSGANVLTF; DNA: TGTGCCAGCAGCAAGAAGACGAGCTCTGGGGCCAACGTCCTGACTTTC
D: -; size: -; V: TRBV5-1; J: TRBJ2-7; CDR3: CASSLAVDYEQYF; DNA: TGCGCCAGCAGCTTGGCCGTGGACTACGAGCAGTACTTC
D: TRBD1; size: once; V: TRBV15; J: TRBJ1-2; CDR3: CATSWTGSNYGYTF; DNA: TGTGCCACCAGTTGGACAGGTTCGAACTATGGCTACACCTTC
D: -; size: many; V: TRBV3-1; J: TRBJ2-5; CDR3: CASCAYQETQYF; DNA: TGTGCCAGCTGCGCGTACCAAGAGACCCAGTACTTC
D: -; size: -; V: TRBV19; J: TRBJ2-1; CDR3: CASSIDVYNEQFF; DNA: TGTGCCAGTAGTATAGATGTTTACAATGAGCAGTTCTTC
D: -; size: -; V: TRBV7-2; J: TRBJ2-1; CDR3: CASRHDGTKSYNEQFF; DNA: TGTGCCAGCAGGCACGACGGGACAAAATCCTACAATGAGCAGTTCTTC
D: -; size: many; V: TRBV7-2; J: TRBJ2-1; CDR3: CASSISSYNEQFF; DNA: TGTGCCAGCAGCATCAGCTCCTACAATGAGCAGTTCTTC
D: -; size: -; V: TRBV5-5; J: TRBJ1-2; CDR3: CASSLGQGANYGYTF; DNA: TGTGCCAGCAGCTTGGGCCAGGGAGCTAACTATGGCTACACCTTC
D: -; size: -; V: TRBV2; J: TRBJ1-4; CDR3: CASSFDRRRGGRLFF; DNA: TGTGCCAGCAGCTTCGACAGGAGGAGAGGAGGAAGACTGTTTTTT